This T cell receptor (beta chain) stems from a study of shared clonotypes between healthy human individuals. Clones were sequenced by immunoSEQ multiplex PCR, and TCRdb holds only the in-frame ones, with some missing. The repertoire has over a million clones, 98% of them found once; the top ten carry around 0.33%. The CDR3 consists of 14 residues. V lost 2 bases, J lost 5 bases, and 11 bases lay in between. Germline lookup yields CDR1 LGHNA and CDR2 YSLEER. CD45RA-negative memory and CD45RA+ naive subsets were split from the CD4+ cells. The material sequenced was naive CD4+ T cells sorted from blood. Subset described: CD45RA+ positively selected. This sequence was found in a man aged 30 to 39 in good health. The chain recombines TRBV4-3 with TRBJ2-3; D gene unclear. CDR3 protein: CASSQIVYGDTQYF. CDR3 bases: TGCGCCAGCAGCCAAATTGTGTATGGAGATACGCAGTATTTT.